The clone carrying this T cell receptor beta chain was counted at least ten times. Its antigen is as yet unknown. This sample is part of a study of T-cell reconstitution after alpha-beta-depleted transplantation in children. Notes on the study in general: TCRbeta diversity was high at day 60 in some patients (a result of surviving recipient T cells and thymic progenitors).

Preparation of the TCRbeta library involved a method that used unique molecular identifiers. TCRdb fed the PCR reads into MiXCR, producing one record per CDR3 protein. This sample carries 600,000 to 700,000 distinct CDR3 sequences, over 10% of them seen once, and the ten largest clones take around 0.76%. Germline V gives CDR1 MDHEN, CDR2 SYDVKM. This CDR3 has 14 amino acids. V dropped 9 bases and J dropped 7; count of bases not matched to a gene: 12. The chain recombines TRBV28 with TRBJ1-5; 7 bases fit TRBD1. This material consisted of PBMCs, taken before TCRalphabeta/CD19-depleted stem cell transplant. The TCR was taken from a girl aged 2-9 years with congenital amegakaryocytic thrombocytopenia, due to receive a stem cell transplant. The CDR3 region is CASTARGTVQPQHF. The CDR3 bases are TGTGCCAGTACCGCCAGGGGGACGGTACAGCCCCAGCATTTT.